This T cell receptor (beta chain) was observed in a study of radiotherapy plus CTLA-4 blockade in lung cancer. Overall study findings and caveats: Peripheral blood showed expansion of tumor-derived TCR clones after radiotherapy and ipilimumab.

The CDR3 spans 14 residues. CDR1 is SGHVS and CDR2 is FNYEAQ in the germline V gene. V dropped 5 bases and J dropped 7 bases, with 14 bases sitting between them. Turning to this clone: What it binds is unknown.

TCRdb keeps only in-frame clones here, not all; method: immunoSEQ multiplex PCR. The table shows approximately 25,000 clones, with over 70% occurring only once. This chain uses TRBV7-6 with TRBJ1-4; D might be TRBD1 (6 bases). Sequencing used peripheral blood, obtained from a patient treated with radiotherapy plus ipilimumab. The source of this sequence is a human donor with non-small cell lung cancer who had stable disease on radiotherapy plus ipilimumab. The CDR3 sequence: CASSVSGGSEKLFF. DNA of the CDR3: TGTGCCAGCAGCGTCTCGGGGGGCAGTGAAAAACTGTTTTTT.